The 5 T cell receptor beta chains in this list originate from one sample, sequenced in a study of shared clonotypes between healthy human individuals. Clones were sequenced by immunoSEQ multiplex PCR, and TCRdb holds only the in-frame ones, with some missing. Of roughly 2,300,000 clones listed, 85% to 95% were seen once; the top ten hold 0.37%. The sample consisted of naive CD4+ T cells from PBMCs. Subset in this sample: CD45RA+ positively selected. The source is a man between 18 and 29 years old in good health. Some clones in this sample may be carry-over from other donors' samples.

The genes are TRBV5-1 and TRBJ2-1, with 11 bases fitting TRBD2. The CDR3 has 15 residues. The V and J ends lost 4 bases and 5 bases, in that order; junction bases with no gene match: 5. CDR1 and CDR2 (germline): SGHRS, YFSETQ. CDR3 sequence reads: CASSVSGRGDNEQFF. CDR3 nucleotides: TGCGCCAGCAGCGTTAGCGGGAGGGGAGACAATGAGCAGTTCTTC.

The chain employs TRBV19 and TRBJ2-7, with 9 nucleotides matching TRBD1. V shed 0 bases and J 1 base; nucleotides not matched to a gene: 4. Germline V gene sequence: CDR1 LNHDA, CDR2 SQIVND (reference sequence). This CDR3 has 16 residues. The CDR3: CASSIDHGQGSYEQYF. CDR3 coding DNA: TGTGCCAGTAGTATAGATCATGGACAGGGGTCCTACGAGCAGTACTTC.

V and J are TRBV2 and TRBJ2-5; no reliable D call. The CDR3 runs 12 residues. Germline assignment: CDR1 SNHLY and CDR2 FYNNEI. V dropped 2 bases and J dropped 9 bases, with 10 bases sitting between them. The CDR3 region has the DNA TGTGCCAGCAGTGAAATTGTCGGGCCCCAGTACTTC. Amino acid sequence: CASSEIVGPQYF.

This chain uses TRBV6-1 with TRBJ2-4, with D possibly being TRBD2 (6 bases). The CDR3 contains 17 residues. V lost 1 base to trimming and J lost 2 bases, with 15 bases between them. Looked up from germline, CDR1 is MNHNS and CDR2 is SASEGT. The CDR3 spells CASSEGSLGGTKNIQYF. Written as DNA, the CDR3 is TGTGCCAGCAGTGAAGGTTCCCTTGGGGGGACCAAAAACATTCAGTACTTC.

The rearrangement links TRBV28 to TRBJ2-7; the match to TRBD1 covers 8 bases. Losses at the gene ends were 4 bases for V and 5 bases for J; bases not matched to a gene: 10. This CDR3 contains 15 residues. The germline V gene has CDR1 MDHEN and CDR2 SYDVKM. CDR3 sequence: CASSSRGRDSNEQYF. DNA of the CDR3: TGTGCCAGCAGTTCCAGGGGGCGCGATTCGAACGAGCAGTACTTC.